These T cell receptor beta chains were read from a single sample in a study of technical replicates of blood from a handful of donors. Profiled with immunoSEQ multiplex PCR; TCRdb holds only in-frame clones, not every one. The sample has 72,000 or so clones; about 90% are singletons. Sequenced sample: T cells isolated from PBMCs. The receptor set was obtained from a human donor in good health. Both conserved end residues are part of each CDR3. Fields, in order: J gene, V gene, CDR3 length, clone size, D gene, CDR3 DNA, CDR3 protein. D genes are given only for firm matches. Clone size is shown for a subset of rows, as once, few, many or a class of expanded clone.

TRBJ2-2	TRBV4-2	16	-	-	TGTGCCAGCAGCCAAGGGGAGCGGGCTAACACCGGGGAGCTGTTTTTT	CASSQGERANTGELFF
TRBJ2-7	TRBV11-3	13	-	TRBD1	TGTGCCAGCACTATATACAGGGGGAGCGAGCAGTACTTC	CASTIYRGSEQYF
TRBJ2-3	TRBV7-2	13	-	-	TGTGCCAGCAGCTTCCTGCGATATGATACGCAGTATTTT	CASSFLRYDTQYF
TRBJ2-1	TRBV6-1	14	-	-	TGTGCCAGCAGTGTAGAGGACTATGGCAATGAGCAGTTCTTC	CASSVEDYGNEQFF
TRBJ1-2	TRBV7-2	14	-	TRBD1	TGTGCCAGCAGCGTCAGACAGGGCCTCTATGGCTACACCTTC	CASSVRQGLYGYTF
TRBJ1-4	TRBV6-5	14	-	-	TGTGCCACCAACGGGGGTTCCACTAATGAAAAACTGTTTTTT	CATNGGSTNEKLFF
TRBJ1-5	TRBV19	16	-	TRBD1	TGTGCCAGTAGTACTTGGACAGGGGAAGAATCTCAGCCCCAGCATTTT	CASSTWTGEESQPQHF
TRBJ2-1	TRBV7-7	13	-	TRBD1	TGTGCTAGCAGCTACCGGACAGGGGATGAGCAGTTCTTC	CASSYRTGDEQFF
TRBJ2-3	TRBV5-1	14	-	-	TGCGCCAGCAGCTCCAGGGTGGACACAGATACGCAGTATTTT	CASSSRVDTDTQYF
TRBJ1-1	TRBV6-5	13	-	-	TGTGCCAGCGGTTTATCGGTGAACACTGAAGCTTTCTTT	CASGLSVNTEAFF
TRBJ1-5	TRBV19	15	medium-sized	-	TGTGCCAGTAGTATAGGGAGGAGTAACAATCAGCCCCAGCATTTT	CASSIGRSNNQPQHF
TRBJ2-1	TRBV7-3	14	once	TRBD2	TGTGCCAGCAGCTTGATAGGCGGGAGGGTTACGCAGTTCTTC	CASSLIGGRVTQFF
TRBJ2-7	TRBV21-1	21	-	-	TGTGCCAGCAGCAAACCTGTGTCCAAGGGAAATCGGACAGGTAAAGGTTACGAGCAGTACTTC	CASSKPVSKGNRTGKGYEQYF
TRBJ2-7	TRBV6-5	13	-	-	TGTGCCACCTTTGCAGGGTTTACCTACGAGCAGTACTTC	CATFAGFTYEQYF
TRBJ1-5	TRBV19	16	-	-	TGTGCCAGTAGTCTGTCAGGGTGGGCGAACAATCAGCCCCAGCATTTT	CASSLSGWANNQPQHF
TRBJ2-7	TRBV12-5	16	-	-	TGTGCTAGTGGTTTGGGACTCTCTCACTATCTGTACGAGCAGTACTTC	CASGLGLSHYLYEQYF
TRBJ1-3	TRBV6-5	15	-	-	TGTGCCAGCAGTTACAACACACACTCTGGAAACACCATATATTTT	CASSYNTHSGNTIYF